The text below deals with one T cell receptor beta chain. Its antigen is still unknown. The data were obtained in a study of post-analysis software for immune sequencing data. Germline V lookup: CDR1 SEHNR, CDR2 FQNEAQ (reference sequence). Trimming pared 5 bases from V and 0 bases from J, leaving 5 bases between. The CDR3 length is 12 residues. Study observations and caveats: The study found significantly lower normalized Chao1 diversity in multiple sclerosis patients than in controls.

Libraries were made from TCR beta cDNA, and they carried unique molecular identifiers. MiXCR, run by TCRdb on the PCR reads, gives a single entry per CDR3 protein. The profile shows under 200,000 distinct CDR3 sequences, roughly 40% of them singletons. Sequences were derived from blood, sampled after autologous hematopoietic stem cell transplantation. The J gene is TRBJ2-7, the V gene TRBV7-9, with D uncertain. This receptor was taken from a girl under 18 with multiple sclerosis. For the CDR3, the DNA is TGTGCCAGCAGCCACCACTCCTACGAGCAGTACTTC. It codes for CASSHHSYEQYF.